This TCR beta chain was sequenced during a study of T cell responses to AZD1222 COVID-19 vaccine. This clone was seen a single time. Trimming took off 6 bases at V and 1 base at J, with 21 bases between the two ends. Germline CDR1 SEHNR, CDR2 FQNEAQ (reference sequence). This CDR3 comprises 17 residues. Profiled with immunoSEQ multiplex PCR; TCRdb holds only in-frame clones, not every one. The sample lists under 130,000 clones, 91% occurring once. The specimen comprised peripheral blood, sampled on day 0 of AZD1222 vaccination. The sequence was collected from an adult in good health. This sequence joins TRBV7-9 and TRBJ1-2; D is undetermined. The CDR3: CASSSLGPDGINYGYTF. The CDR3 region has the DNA TGTGCCAGCAGTTCCCTAGGGCCGGACGGCATTAACTATGGCTACACCTTC. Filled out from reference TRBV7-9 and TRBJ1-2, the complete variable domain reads DTGVSQNPRHKITKRGQNVTFRCDPISEHNRLYWYRQTLGQGPEFLTYFQNEAQLEKSRLLSDRFSAERPKGSFSTLEIQRTEQGDSAMYLCASSSLGPDGINYGYTFGSGTRLTVV.